One and the same sample provided the 18 T cell receptor beta chains below, sequenced in a study of STAT5B mutations in CD4+ large granular lymphocyte leukemia. The repertoire was sequenced with immunoSEQ multiplex PCR; TCRdb's copy has only in-frame clones and lacks some. The table lists approximately 25,000 clones, about 70% of them singletons. The sample comprised CD4+ T cells from blood buffy coats. These receptors were obtained from a human donor in good health.

The rearrangement uses TRBV7-2 and TRBJ2-5; D uncertain. Between the trimmed V and J ends, which lost 2 bases and 2 bases, there was a span of 9 bases. CDR3 size: 14 residues. CDR1 is SGHTA and CDR2 is FQGNSA in the germline V gene. The DNA of the CDR3 is TGTGCCAGCAGCTTACTCCACGCACAAGAGACCCAGTACTTC. Its protein product is CASSLLHAQETQYF.

The chain uses TRBV30 and TRBJ2-7; TRBD2 is a possible D gene (5 bases). The ends were cut back, 1 base at V and 4 bases at J, with 14 bases in the middle. Looked up from germline, CDR1 is GTSNPN and CDR2 is SVGIG (reference sequence). The CDR3 extends over 14 amino acids. The CDR3 protein is CAWSGVAGAYEQYF. The CDR3 DNA reads TGTGCCTGGAGTGGGGTTGCGGGCGCTTACGAGCAGTACTTC.

The rearrangement links TRBV10-1 to TRBJ1-1, with D perhaps TRBD1 (5 bases). V was cut by 6 bases and J by 11 bases, with 16 bases left in between. This CDR3 has 12 residues. Germline CDR1 WNHNN, CDR2 SYGVQD (reference sequence). CDR3 nucleotides: TGCGCCAGCAGCCCGGACACTACGGGGGCTTTCTTT. Translation: CASSPDTTGAFF.

The rearrangement joins TRBV7-9 to TRBJ1-4; the D gene is possibly TRBD1 (5 bases). Trimming removed 4 bases at V and 7 bases at J, with 16 bases between. Germline CDR1 SEHNR, CDR2 FQNEAQ (reference sequence). This CDR3 has 15 amino acids. DNA of the CDR3: TGTGCCAGCAGCTCTGACAGCAAAACGGGTGAAAAACTGTTTTTT. This gives the protein CASSSDSKTGEKLFF.

The chain joins TRBV11-2 to TRBJ2-1; 12 nucleotides line up with TRBD2. The J segment lost 7 bases and the V segment lost 1 base, leaving 11 bases of the junction unmatched. The germline V gene has CDR1 SGHAT and CDR2 FQNNGV. The CDR3 is 18 amino acids. The CDR3 bases are TGTGCCAGCAGCTTAGTACGTGGTGGGACTAGCGGGTTGAATGAGCAGTTCTTC. Protein product: CASSLVRGGTSGLNEQFF.

Only one count was recorded for this clone. The chain links TRBV28 to TRBJ1-2; D is perhaps TRBD1 (6 bases). Trimming took 1 base from V and 5 from J, leaving 11 bases between them. The germline gives CDR1 MDHEN, CDR2 SYDVKM. This CDR3 region has 14 residues. In nucleotides, the CDR3 is TGTGCCAGCAGTTTATACCGGACAGATTATGGCTACACCTTC. Residues: CASSLYRTDYGYTF.

The chain is built from TRBV11-3 and TRBJ2-3; D unresolved. Germline V CDR1 and CDR2: SGHNT, YENEEA. This CDR3 spans 13 amino acids. V lost 5 bases and J 6 bases, leaving 12 bases between the germline ends. The CDR3 DNA reads TGTGCCAGCAGCCCCGAAGGAAGGGATACGCAGTATTTT. Translating gives CASSPEGRDTQYF.

The CDR3 coding sequence is TGTGCCAGCAGCCCCGGGCCCATTAACTATGGCTACACCTTC. Translated, it gives CASSPGPINYGYTF. The chain has TRBV7-2 and TRBJ1-2; D gene uncertain. This CDR3 spans 14 amino acids. Between the trimmed V and J ends, which lost 5 bases and 1 base, there was a span of 11 bases. Germline CDR1 is SGHTA and CDR2 is FQGNSA.

This clone was detected a few times. The CDR3 spells CASGIAGTSSYNEQFF. For the CDR3, the DNA is TGTGCTAGTGGAATTGCCGGGACTTCCTCCTACAATGAGCAGTTCTTC. The V call is TRBV12-5, the J call TRBJ2-1, with a possible D match to TRBD2 (6 bases). This CDR3 is 16 amino acids long. Trimming pared 6 bases from V and 0 bases from J, leaving 15 bases between. Germline lookup yields CDR1 LGHNT and CDR2 FRNRAP.

Written as DNA, the CDR3 is TGTGCCACCCGTGACGGGGCTGGGGACACCGGGGAGCTGTTTTTT. Residues: CATRDGAGDTGELFF. The chain joins TRBV6-1 to TRBJ2-2; the D gene could be TRBD1 or TRBD2 (5 bases each). V was shortened by 10 bases and J by 3 bases, with 18 bases between the two germline ends. CDR1 is MNHNS, CDR2 SASEGT, per germline. The CDR3 contains 15 residues.

The chain employs TRBV10-1 and TRBJ2-5; D remains unclear. Germline V gives CDR1 WNHNN, CDR2 SYGVQD (reference sequence). V was pared by 0 bases and J by 5 bases, with 7 bases between. The CDR3 length is 13 residues. The CDR3 spells CASSESGRETQYF. CDR3 DNA: TGCGCCAGCAGTGAGTCTGGTAGGGAGACCCAGTACTTC.

This clone appeared once. The rearrangement links TRBV7-9 to TRBJ2-5; D remains unclear. The germline V and J ends were trimmed by 5 bases and 2 bases, with 24 bases remaining between them. This CDR3 is 18 amino acids long. The germline gives CDR1 SEHNR, CDR2 FQNEAQ (reference sequence). The CDR3 loop is CASSLGLSVLHLQETQYF. CDR3 DNA sequence: TGTGCCAGCAGCCTAGGGCTTTCGGTCCTTCACCTACAAGAGACCCAGTACTTC.

The rearrangement uses TRBV7-2 and TRBJ2-1, with D uncertain. V dropped 1 base and J dropped 5 bases, with 6 bases sitting between them. The CDR3 runs to 13 residues. In germline, CDR1 is SGHTA, CDR2 FQGNSA. In nucleotides, the CDR3 is TGTGCCAGCAGCTTAGTTAAAAACAATGAGCAGTTCTTC. Translating gives CASSLVKNNEQFF.

This chain uses TRBV6-5 with TRBJ1-1; D ambiguous. CDR3 length: 13 amino acids. Trimming took off 6 bases at V and 4 bases at J, with 12 bases between the two ends. Germline V CDR1 and CDR2: MNHEY, SVGAGI. CDR3 protein: CASSLDVATEAFF. CDR3 nucleotides: TGTGCCAGCAGCCTCGATGTGGCCACTGAAGCTTTCTTT.

This chain uses TRBV7-9 with TRBJ2-2; TRBD1 might be the D (5 bases). The CDR3 runs 13 residues. In germline, CDR1 is SEHNR, CDR2 FQNEAQ (reference sequence). V was clipped by 5 bases and J by 5 bases, with 9 bases between them. The CDR3 reads CASSITGTGELFF. CDR3 nucleotides: TGTGCCAGCAGCATTACAGGTACCGGGGAGCTGTTTTTT.

V usage is TRBV19 and J usage is TRBJ2-2; D is undetermined. Germline V gene data show CDR1 as LNHDA and CDR2 as SQIVND (reference sequence). This CDR3 region has 13 residues. Trimming took off 2 bases at V and 6 bases at J, with 7 bases between the two ends. The CDR3 DNA is TGTGCCAGTAGTATAATAATTTCCGGGGAGCTGTTTTTT. Amino acid sequence: CASSIIISGELFF.

The chain joins TRBV5-1 to TRBJ2-7; 11 bases agree with TRBD2. CDR3 length equals 16 residues. The V gene end was trimmed by 1 base and the J gene end by 3 bases; junction bases not matched to a gene: 6. Germline V gene lookup returns CDR1 SGHRS and CDR2 YFSETQ. CDR3 coding DNA: TGCGCCAGCAGCTTGTGGACTAGCGGGTTCTACTACGAGCAGTACTTC. Amino acid sequence: CASSLWTSGFYYEQYF.

This chain connects TRBV5-1 to TRBJ2-5, with D possibly matching TRBD2 (6 bases). Germline V lookup: CDR1 SGHRS, CDR2 YFSETQ. Trimming removed 0 bases at V and 3 bases at J, with 6 bases between. The CDR3 length is 13 residues. The CDR3 sequence is CASSLGGEETQYF. Written as DNA, the CDR3 is TGCGCCAGCAGCTTGGGGGGGGAAGAGACCCAGTACTTC.